This T cell receptor beta chain was sequenced for a study of beta chain features in type 1 diabetes. General study results and limits: The study found fewer insertions and more deletions at VDJ junctions in type 1 diabetes patients.

This clone was seen more than once but under ten times. Its antigen is undetermined. The CDR3 length is 14 residues. CDR1 is SGHKS and CDR2 is YYEKEE in the germline V gene (reference sequence). J was trimmed by 16 bases and V by 3 bases; bases with no gene match: 15. As every portion of the isolated RNA was reverse transcribed, the sequencing read expressed TCRB transcripts. Sequenced naive, central memory and regulatory T cell samples produced an average of around 3.8 million reads. TCRdb keeps only in-frame clones here, not all; method: immunoSEQ multiplex PCR. This sample has 110,000 to 150,000 clones, with 6.9% found just once.

V gene TRBV5-5 combines with J gene TRBJ1-3; 8 bases line up with TRBD1. The clonotype originates from a woman younger than 45 in good health. The material sequenced was central memory CD4+ T cells from blood. CDR3 region: CASSSGTGLQPRYF. The DNA of the CDR3 is TGTGCCAGCAGCTCCGGGACAGGTCTCCAACCTAGGTATTTT.